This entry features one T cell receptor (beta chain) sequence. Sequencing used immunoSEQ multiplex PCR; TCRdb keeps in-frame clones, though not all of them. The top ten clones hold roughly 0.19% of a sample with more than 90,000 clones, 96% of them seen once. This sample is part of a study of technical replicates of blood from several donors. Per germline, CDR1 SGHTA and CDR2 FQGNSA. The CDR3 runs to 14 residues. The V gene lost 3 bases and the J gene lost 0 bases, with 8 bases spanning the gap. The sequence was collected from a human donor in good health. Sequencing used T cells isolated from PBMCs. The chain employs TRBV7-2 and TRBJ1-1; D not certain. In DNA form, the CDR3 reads TGTGCCAGCAGCTTGCGTTCCATGAACACTGAAGCTTTCTTT. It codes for CASSLRSMNTEAFF.